The source of this T cell receptor beta chain is a study of blood T cells in healthy people across ages. The authors ran a second PCR of about 6 to 11 cycles using a sample-barcoded 5' primer and a J-beta primer mix. One entry per CDR3 protein results from TCRdb running MiXCR on the 5' RACE reads. The table shows about 760,000 distinct CDR3 sequences, with around three fifths occurring only once. Germline V gives CDR1 SGHAT, CDR2 FQNNGV. The CDR3 is 16 residues long. Trimming pared 5 bases from V and 3 bases from J, leaving 16 bases between. This receptor was taken from a man in his forties in good health. The V gene is TRBV11-2, the J gene TRBJ2-2; D is tentatively TRBD1 or TRBD2 (5 bases each). The sample taken for sequencing was blood. CDR3 sequence: CASSVGTLWDTGELFF. CDR3 in DNA: TGTGCCAGCAGCGTAGGGACCCTCTGGGACACCGGGGAGCTGTTTTTT.